These 22 T cell receptor beta chains originate from one sample sequenced in a study of human CD8 memory T cell subsets. TCR beta was sequenced from UMI-tagged 5' RACE libraries. TCRdb reprocessed the 5' RACE reads; each CDR3 protein has one entry and no DNA is given. The table for this sample gives 5,000 to 6,000 distinct CDR3 sequences. Material for sequencing was CD8+ effector memory T cells (TEM) sorted from PBMCs. Sample subset: effector memory CD8 T cells, CCR7- CD45RO+ CD95+. Source of these receptors: a human donor in good health.

V gene TRBV4-2 combines with J gene TRBJ2-1; TCRdb calls TRBD1, which cannot be checked without DNA. CDR1 is LGHNA, CDR2 YNFKEQ, per germline. The CDR3 extends over 14 amino acids. The CDR3 spells CASTFRGESDEQFF.

The chain employs TRBV12-3 or TRBV12-4 and TRBJ2-1; the TRBD2 assignment by TCRdb is unverifiable without DNA. This CDR3 spans 16 amino acids. This CDR3 is CASRRTSGMIYNEQFF.

The chain employs TRBV2 and TRBJ2-3. The length of the CDR3 is 12 residues. The germline CDR1 and CDR2 sequences are SNHLY and FYNNEI. The CDR3 region is CASSDSTDTQYF.

This sequence joins TRBV4-1 and TRBJ1-1. The length of the CDR3 is 15 residues. Germline V gene sequence: CDR1 MGHRA, CDR2 YSYEKL. The CDR3 sequence is CASSQEDTAGTEAFF.

The J gene is TRBJ2-2, the V gene TRBV20-1. CDR3 length: 13 residues. Germline CDR1 DFQATT, CDR2 SNEGSKA (reference sequence). This CDR3 reads CSGREPYTGELFF.

The genes are TRBV19 and TRBJ2-2; the D call of TRBD1 rests on TCRdb alone, since no DNA is present to check it. The CDR3 covers 15 residues. From germline, CDR1 is LNHDA and CDR2 SQIVND (reference sequence). The CDR3 region is CASSYTGSNTGELFF. Combining the CDR3 with reference TRBV19 and TRBJ2-2 gives the whole variable domain DGGITQSPKYLFRKEGQNVTLSCEQNLNHDAMYWYRQDPGQGLRLIYYSQIVNDFQKGDIAEGYSVSREKKESFPLTVTSAQKNPTAFYLCASSYTGSNTGELFFGEGSRLTVL.

This clonotype is called medium-sized based on its frequency. This chain joins TRBV5-5 and TRBJ2-4; TCRdb designates TRBD1, a call that cannot be tested without DNA. The CDR3 runs 14 residues. From germline, CDR1 is SGHKS and CDR2 YYEKEE (reference sequence). CDR3 amino acids: CASSGGQGGSIQYF.

This clonotype registers medium-sized (0.01 to 0.1%) by frequency. The gene calls are TRBV7-2 and TRBJ1-2; the TCRdb D gene call, TRBD1, has no DNA to confirm it. CDR3 size: 15 residues. CDR1 and CDR2 (germline): SGHTA, FQGNSA. CDR3 in amino acids: CASSLGRDRDYGYTF.

The chain uses TRBV20-1 and TRBJ2-7; TCRdb names TRBD2, which stays unverified in the absence of DNA. Germline V CDR1 and CDR2: DFQATT, SNEGSKA (reference sequence). The CDR3 totals 14 residues. The CDR3 sequence: CSASGTSDAYEQYF.

This clonotype is classed as medium-sized by frequency. The chain recombines TRBV6-2 or TRBV6-3 with TRBJ2-2; TCRdb lists TRBD2, though no DNA is available to test this call. This CDR3 comprises 14 residues. Germline CDR1 is MNHEY and CDR2 is SVGEGT. The CDR3 region is CASSLLAETGELFF.

The J gene is TRBJ2-1, the V gene TRBV11-1; TCRdb's D call, TRBD2, is unchecked because there is no DNA. The CDR3 is 18 amino acids. The V gene's germline CDR1 is SGHAT and CDR2 FQDESV (reference sequence). CDR3 loop: CASSLEGGPPSDYNEQFF.

This chain joins TRBV27 and TRBJ2-1; TCRdb calls TRBD2, which cannot be checked without DNA. The CDR3 loop spans 11 amino acids. CDR1 is MNHEY and CDR2 is SMNVEV in the germline V gene (reference sequence). The CDR3 region is CASRVGNEQFF.

The chain links TRBV6-5 to TRBJ2-3; as DNA is missing, the TRBD1 call by TCRdb cannot be tested. Looked up from germline, CDR1 is MNHEY and CDR2 is SVGAGI. The CDR3 totals 14 residues. The CDR3 loop is CATAGQGDTDTQYF.

The chain combines TRBV5-6 with TRBJ2-4. Germline lookup yields CDR1 SGHDT and CDR2 YYEEEE. The CDR3 extends over 14 amino acids. The CDR3 is CASSLRIAKNIQYF.

The J gene is TRBJ2-3, the V gene TRBV7-9; TCRdb's D gene call, TRBD2, goes unchecked for lack of DNA. This CDR3 has 14 residues. The V gene's germline CDR1 is SEHNR and CDR2 FQNEAQ (reference sequence). CDR3: CASSSRDFTDTQYF.

The chain has TRBV7-9 and TRBJ2-1; the D call of TRBD1 rests on TCRdb alone, since no DNA is present to check it. The CDR3 has 12 residues. Germline CDR1 SEHNR, CDR2 FQNEAQ (reference sequence). The CDR3: CASSVGGDEQFF. The variable domain in full, completed from reference TRBV7-9 and TRBJ2-1, reads DTGVSQNPRHKITKRGQNVTFRCDPISEHNRLYWYRQTLGQGPEFLTYFQNEAQLEKSRLLSDRFSAERPKGSFSTLEIQRTEQGDSAMYLCASSVGGDEQFFGPGTRLTVL.

CDR3 loop: CSARVQGGEGEQFF. The rearrangement joins TRBV20-1 to TRBJ2-1; the D gene TCRdb calls, TRBD1, cannot be checked with no DNA. This CDR3 spans 14 amino acids. Germline V gene data show CDR1 as DFQATT and CDR2 as SNEGSKA (reference sequence).

This clonotype is labeled medium-sized based on frequency. The chain uses TRBV5-1 and TRBJ2-2. Looked up from germline, CDR1 is SGHRS and CDR2 is YFSETQ. This CDR3 spans 14 amino acids. The CDR3 loop reads CASSLEPDTGELFF.

By frequency, this clonotype is large. The rearrangement uses TRBV7-9 and TRBJ2-7. Germline values: CDR1 SEHNR, CDR2 FQNEAQ (reference sequence). The CDR3 length is 14 residues. CDR3 protein: CASSNVGSSYEQYF.

Considering frequency, this clonotype is medium-sized. The gene calls are TRBV18 and TRBJ1-1; lacking DNA, the TRBD1 call made by TCRdb goes unchecked. Germline loops: CDR1 KGHSH, CDR2 LQKENI. This CDR3 comprises 14 residues. CDR3 amino acids: CASSPPAGGTEAFF. The variable domain in full, completed from reference TRBV18 and TRBJ1-1, reads NAGVMQNPRHLVRRRGQEARLRCSPMKGHSHVYWYRQLPEEGLKFMVYLQKENIIDESGMPKERFSAEFPKEGPSILRIQQVVRGDSAAYFCASSPPAGGTEAFFGQGTRLTVV.

CDR3 protein: CASSLRQADTQYF. The chain recombines TRBV5-8 with TRBJ2-3. This CDR3 is built from 13 residues. Germline V gene data show CDR1 as SGHTS and CDR2 as YDEGEE.

V gene TRBV7-8 combines with J gene TRBJ1-2; TCRdb proposes TRBD1, but this gene call is untestable without DNA. CDR3 length equals 15 residues. The germline CDR1 and CDR2 sequences are SGHVS and FQNEAQ. This chain's CDR3 is CASSLGTGLRYGYTF.